This T cell receptor beta chain appears in the sequencing data of a study of T cell responses to AZD1222 COVID-19 vaccine. The CDR3 has 11 residues. Trimming pared 6 bases from V and 5 bases from J, leaving 7 bases between. Germline lookup yields CDR1 KGHSH and CDR2 LQKENI. Assay: immunoSEQ multiplex PCR; the TCRdb copy retains only in-frame clones and omits some. Of around 160,000 clones listed, about 93% are singletons. This receptor was identified in an adult in good health. The V and J genes are TRBV18 and TRBJ1-1; D unresolved. The source was peripheral blood, collected on day 0 of AZD1222 vaccination. The chain's CDR3 is CASSPQTEAFF. CDR3 coding DNA: TGTGCCAGCTCTCCCCAAACTGAAGCTTTCTTT.